The rows below give T cell receptor beta chains drawn from one sample of a study of cytomegalovirus exposure and HLA in healthy donors. The assay was immunoSEQ multiplex PCR, and TCRdb's table has in-frame clones only and misses some. The sample records 250,000 to 300,000 clones, 80% to 90% being singletons. The specimen sequenced was PBMCs. Every receptor here comes from a young woman in good health and CMV-seronegative. Each CDR3 is given with its conserved first and last residue. D genes are given only for firm matches. Where a row states a size, it is once, few, many or the class of an expanded clone; other rows omit it.

TRBD2,-,TRBV5-4,TRBJ2-3,TGTGCCAGCAGCAGTTCTAGCGGGAGTGATACGCAGTATTTT,CASSSSSGSDTQYF
TRBD1,-,TRBV30,TRBJ1-6,TGTGCCTGGAGTGTAAGGGGGACAGGGGCGAGCTCCTATAATTCACCCCTCCACTTT,CAWSVRGTGASSYNSPLHF
-,-,TRBV9,TRBJ2-7,TGTGCCTCGACCGGGGCGGGGATGATCTCCTACGAGCAGTACTTC,CASTGAGMISYEQYF
TRBD1,-,TRBV29-1,TRBJ1-2,TGCAGCGTCGAATTAGTCCAGGGGGTTTATGGCTACACCTTC,CSVELVQGVYGYTF
TRBD2,many,TRBV6-4,TRBJ2-3,TGTGCCAGCAGTACTAGCGGGGGGGCCACAGATACGCAGTATTTT,CASSTSGGATDTQYF
-,-,TRBV9,TRBJ2-7,TGTGCCAGCAGCGGGGGGGGCGCAGACTACGAGCAGTACTTC,CASSGGGADYEQYF
-,-,TRBV9,TRBJ2-7,TGTGCCAGCAGCCTAGAGGGGGTCTCCTACGAGCAGTACTTC,CASSLEGVSYEQYF
-,-,TRBV5-1,TRBJ1-5,TGCGCCAGCAGCTTACAGGGAAGGGGTCAGCCCCAGCATTTT,CASSLQGRGQPQHF
-,once,TRBV2,TRBJ1-1,TGTGCCAGTCAAACTGAAGCTTTCTTT,CASQTEAFF
-,once,TRBV27,TRBJ2-3,TGTGCCAGCAGTTTCGGGGGATCTGATACGCAGTATTTT,CASSFGGSDTQYF
-,-,TRBV18,TRBJ2-7,TGTGCCAGCTCACCACCCGGGAAATACGAGCAGTACTTC,CASSPPGKYEQYF
-,-,TRBV2,TRBJ1-1,TGTGCCAGCAGTGAAAAAGGGACTAACACTGAAGCTTTCTTT,CASSEKGTNTEAFF
TRBD1,-,TRBV4-3,TRBJ1-2,TGCGCCAGCAGCCACGAGGGACAGGGGAACTATGGCTACACCTTC,CASSHEGQGNYGYTF
-,-,TRBV19,TRBJ1-2,TGTGCCAGTAGAAGAACAGGATTATATGGCTATGGCTACACCTTC,CASRRTGLYGYGYTF
-,-,TRBV2,TRBJ2-6,TGTGCCAGCAGTGGCCCTAGCTTTGGGGCCAACGTCCTGACTTTC,CASSGPSFGANVLTF
-,-,TRBV11-2,TRBJ1-1,TGTGCCAGCAGCTTAGACGGGGAGTTTGCTGAAGCTTTCTTT,CASSLDGEFAEAFF
-,-,TRBV5-1,TRBJ2-2,TGCGCCAGCAGCTTCAATATGGACAGACCGAACACCGGGGAGCTGTTTTTT,CASSFNMDRPNTGELFF
TRBD2,-,TRBV5-1,TRBJ2-1,TGCGCCAGCAGCGGCGGACTAGTAATGATCCATGAGCAGTTCTTC,CASSGGLVMIHEQFF
-,-,TRBV27,TRBJ1-2,TGTGCCAGCAGTTTAGCACAAGATAACTATGGCTACACCTTC,CASSLAQDNYGYTF
-,-,TRBV6-5,TRBJ2-7,TGTGCCAGCAGCCCCACAGGGCTTGCCCCCGACGAGCAGTACTTC,CASSPTGLAPDEQYF
-,-,TRBV28,TRBJ2-1,TGTGCCAGCAGTTTAAGAGGGATCACCTACAATGAGCAGTTCTTC,CASSLRGITYNEQFF
TRBD1,-,TRBV7-2,TRBJ1-5,TGTGCCAGCAGCCCCGGGACAGGGGTCGTTCAGCCCCAGCATTTT,CASSPGTGVVQPQHF
-,-,TRBV29-1,TRBJ2-3,TGCAGCTCACGGACAGCTAGCACAGATACGCAGTATTTT,CSSRTASTDTQYF
-,-,TRBV13,TRBJ1-1,TGTGCCAGCAGCCCTAGGGGCCTGAACACTGAAGCTTTCTTT,CASSPRGLNTEAFF
-,few,TRBV6-5,TRBJ2-2,TGTGCCAGCAGTTTCGGTACCGGGGAGCTGTTTTTT,CASSFGTGELFF
-,-,TRBV6-5,TRBJ2-7,TGTGCCAGCAGTTACTCGGGAGCCTACGAGCAGTACTTC,CASSYSGAYEQYF
TRBD1,-,TRBV2,TRBJ2-4,TGTGCCAGCAGCGCGACAGGGATCTCGGACATTCAGTACTTC,CASSATGISDIQYF
-,few,TRBV5-4,TRBJ2-7,TGTGCCAGCAGCTTGATGGGGGGAGACGAGCAGTACTTC,CASSLMGGDEQYF
-,-,TRBV7-2,TRBJ1-4,TGTGCCAGCAGCTTAGTGTCGGGGTCAGGTGAAAAACTGTTTTTT,CASSLVSGSGEKLFF
-,-,TRBV5-1,TRBJ1-2,TGCGCCAGCAGCTTGCGAGTAAGCGGGCTCCTCGGCTACACCTTC,CASSLRVSGLLGYTF
-,-,TRBV28,TRBJ2-7,TGTGCCAGGGCAGCCGCAGGCCCACCCTACGAGCAGTACTTC,CARAAAGPPYEQYF
-,few,TRBV19,TRBJ2-7,TGTGCCAGTAGTTCTGGGCGGGGCTTGGACGAGCAGTACTTC,CASSSGRGLDEQYF
-,-,TRBV5-8,TRBJ1-5,TGTGCCAGCAGCTTAGACAGGAATCAGCCCCAGCATTTT,CASSLDRNQPQHF
TRBD1,-,TRBV27,TRBJ1-2,TGTGCCAGCAGTTTCCCAGGGGGTTATGGCTACACCTTC,CASSFPGGYGYTF
TRBD2,-,TRBV10-3,TRBJ2-2,TGTGCCAGCAGCTTGGCGGGAGGGCCCTCCGGGGAGCTGTTTTTT,CASSLAGGPSGELFF
TRBD1,-,TRBV4-1,TRBJ1-2,TGCGCCAGCAGCCAAGTAGTCAGGGGGCAGCGTAACTATGGCTACACCTTC,CASSQVVRGQRNYGYTF